This entry concerns a single T cell receptor (beta chain). Seattle's cohort entered during active infection and was followed longitudinally. The source of the sample is a study of blood T cell repertoires in COVID-19. Study overall: Specimens from acute and convalescent COVID-19 originated in the United States, Italy and Spain.

Under the authors' procedure: Estimation of nucleated cell counts relied on the amplification of reference gene primers. Clones were read by immunoSEQ multiplex PCR, and TCRdb kept only the in-frame ones, dropping some. V, J and clone size derive from that table, while D and trimming were established from the DNA sequence. The top ten hold about 10% of the sample, which has some 200,000 clones, roughly 84% seen once. CDR1 and CDR2 from the germline V gene are MGHRA and YSYEKL. The CDR3 runs to 14 residues. Deletions cut 3 bases from V and 10 bases from J, with 13 bases between. The sequence was collected from a woman older than 75 with COVID-19, enrolled during active disease. Sequencing was performed on peripheral blood. The J gene is TRBJ1-6, the V gene TRBV4-1; D is perhaps TRBD1 (6 bases). The CDR3 region has the DNA TGCGCCAGCAGCCAGGGCTCCAGGGGATCACCCCTCCACTTT. This sequence encodes CASSQGSRGSPLHF.